Below, one TCR beta chain is given with its context. What it binds is unknown. This sample stems from a study of OX40 agonist ivuxolimab in advanced cancers. Blood draws occurred at baseline, cycle 4 day 1, and cycle 7 day 1. Study-level points and caveats: Expanded peripheral T-cell antigen specificity went undetermined.

Produced via immunoSEQ multiplex PCR; TCRdb's table is partial and in-frame only. This table has tens of thousands of clones, 91% appearing once. The germline CDR1 and CDR2 sequences are SGHTA and FQGNSA. Trimming took 4 bases from V and 5 from J; bases not matched to a gene: 15. The CDR3 has 18 amino acids. This receptor was obtained from an adult with an advanced solid tumor such as melanoma, head and neck, liver or kidney cancer. Specimen: CD4+ or CD8+ T cells sorted from blood, collected in a trial of the OX40 agonist ivuxolimab. V usage is TRBV7-2 and J usage is TRBJ1-2, with 11 bases lining up with TRBD1. The CDR3 DNA follows: TGTGCCAGCAGCTCTTGGACAGGGGGCGGTAGGGGTCTATATGGCTACACCTTC. Amino acid sequence: CASSSWTGGGRGLYGYTF.